Listed here are 16 T cell receptor beta chains from one sample, sequenced in a study of OX40 agonist ivuxolimab in advanced cancers. Assay used: immunoSEQ multiplex PCR; TCRdb lists only in-frame clones, some missing. The sample includes 40,000 to 60,000 clones, 85% to 90% of them seen just once. The sample here was CD4+ or CD8+ T cells sorted from blood, taken in a trial of the OX40 agonist ivuxolimab. The receptors were gathered from an adult with an advanced solid tumor such as melanoma, head and neck, liver or kidney cancer.

V is TRBV2 and J is TRBJ1-1, with a weak D call TRBD1 (5 bases). Germline V gives CDR1 SNHLY, CDR2 FYNNEI. Trimming pared 1 base from V and 8 bases from J, leaving 11 bases between. The CDR3 has 13 amino acids. The chain's CDR3 is CASSEDPGREAFF. CDR3 DNA: TGTGCCAGCAGTGAAGATCCAGGGCGGGAAGCTTTCTTT.

V is TRBV5-3 and J is TRBJ1-1, with a tentative D call TRBD1 (5 bases). TRBV5-3 is treated as an ORF (open reading frame) with a function not yet certain. V was clipped by 0 bases and J by 1 base, with 22 bases between them. The CDR3 contains 19 residues. This CDR3 reads CARSLVRALRQSPNTEAFF. The CDR3 region has the DNA TGTGCCAGAAGCTTGGTGAGAGCACTCCGACAGTCCCCGAACACTGAAGCTTTCTTT.

The rearrangement uses TRBV6-1 and TRBJ1-3; maybe TRBD1 (6 bases). V was clipped by 4 bases and J by 1 base, with 8 bases between them. The germline V gene has CDR1 MNHNS and CDR2 SASEGT. This CDR3 region has 14 residues. The CDR3 nucleotides are TGTGCCAGCAGTGCTCAGGGGTCTGGAAACACCATATATTTT. This gives the protein CASSAQGSGNTIYF.

The chain employs TRBV2 and TRBJ2-1; the match to TRBD2 covers 9 bases. Trimming removed 7 bases from V and 8 bases from J; junction bases left unmatched: 12. The germline V gene encodes CDR1 SNHLY and CDR2 FYNNEI. CDR3 length: 15 residues. The CDR3 spells CASMVAGVIADEQFF. The CDR3 nucleotides are TGTGCCAGCATGGTAGCGGGAGTGATCGCGGATGAGCAGTTCTTC.

The chain couples TRBV28 to TRBJ2-3, with D perhaps given as TRBD1 or TRBD2 (5 bases each). Deletions cut 5 bases from V and 6 bases from J, with 21 bases between. The CDR3 extends over 16 amino acids. Germline assignment: CDR1 MDHEN and CDR2 SYDVKM. The CDR3 DNA sequence: TGTGCCAGCAGTCGAAGCCCGGGACGTGATATGGATACGCAGTATTTT. Its translation: CASSRSPGRDMDTQYF.

The V call is TRBV12-5, the J call TRBJ2-1; TRBD1 aligns across 9 bases. V gave up 1 base and J gave up 7 bases; unmatched junction bases: 5. This CDR3 spans 15 amino acids. CDR1 is LGHNT and CDR2 is FRNRAP in the germline V gene. The CDR3, as DNA: TGTGCTAGTGGTTTGGACAGGGGGCCGGGAAATGAGCAGTTCTTC. As protein: CASGLDRGPGNEQFF.

The V gene is TRBV6-1, the J gene TRBJ2-7; D is possibly TRBD1 (7 bases). The CDR3 contains 13 residues. Trimming pared 5 bases from V and 3 bases from J, leaving 11 bases between. Germline loops: CDR1 MNHNS, CDR2 SASEGT. CDR3 DNA sequence: TGTGCCAGCAGTCGGCGGGACAGCTACGAGCAGTACTTC. Amino acid sequence: CASSRRDSYEQYF.

J is TRBJ2-3 and V is TRBV11-3; D may match TRBD1 or TRBD2 (5 bases each). Trimming pared 2 bases from V and 0 bases from J, leaving 6 bases between. The CDR3 is made up of 14 amino acids. Germline loops: CDR1 SGHNT, CDR2 YENEEA. The CDR3 reads CASSLWGSTDTQYF. The DNA for the CDR3 is TGTGCCAGCAGCTTATGGGGGAGCACAGATACGCAGTATTTT.

The CDR3 bases are TGTGCCAGCAGTAAGACTAGCGGAGCCTACAATGAGCAGTTCTTC. This sequence encodes CASSKTSGAYNEQFF. The chain joins TRBV6-5 to TRBJ2-1; 9 bases are shared with TRBD2. Germline V gene sequence: CDR1 MNHEY, CDR2 SVGAGI. V was pared by 5 bases and J by 2 bases, with 4 bases of the junction left unmatched. This CDR3 contains 15 residues.

J is TRBJ1-2 and V is TRBV2, with TRBD1 matching over 7 bases. The CDR3 runs to 12 residues. CDR1 is SNHLY, CDR2 FYNNEI, per germline. V lost 6 bases, J lost 6 bases, and 4 bases stayed unmatched. The CDR3 nucleotides read TGTGCCAGCAGATCGACAGGGAATGGCTACACCTTC. It encodes CASRSTGNGYTF.

This rearrangement joins TRBV28 to TRBJ2-7; D possibly corresponds to TRBD1 (5 bases). Trimming took 6 bases from V and 2 from J, leaving 8 bases between them. Germline CDR1 is MDHEN and CDR2 is SYDVKM. The CDR3 extends over 12 amino acids. In DNA form, the CDR3 reads TGTGCCAGCAGCCGACAGACCTACGAGCAGTACTTC. Translating it yields CASSRQTYEQYF.

This sequence joins TRBV7-9 and TRBJ2-5, with 8 positions matching TRBD2. After removal of 1 base from V and 2 bases from J, the junction contained 6 bases not matched to a gene. Germline V gene data show CDR1 as SEHNR and CDR2 as FQNEAQ (reference sequence). The CDR3 spans 16 residues. CDR3 amino acids: CASSLGTSRVQETQYF. CDR3 in DNA: TGTGCCAGCAGCTTAGGGACTAGCCGGGTTCAAGAGACCCAGTACTTC.

The chain employs TRBV7-9 and TRBJ2-1; D may be TRBD2 (6 bases). Per the germline V gene, CDR1 is SEHNR and CDR2 is FQNEAQ (reference sequence). The germline V and J ends were trimmed by 0 bases and 9 bases, with 9 bases remaining between them. This CDR3 has 13 residues. The CDR3 bases are TGTGCCAGCAGCTTAGCGGGAGGCGGTGAGCAGTTCTTC. It encodes CASSLAGGGEQFF.

This clone has a single count. The rearrangement uses TRBV6-1 and TRBJ2-3, with TRBD2 matching over 12 bases. The CDR3 has 16 amino acids. Looked up from germline, CDR1 is MNHNS and CDR2 is SASEGT. Trimming at V came to 4 bases and at J to 7 bases, leaving 9 bases not matched to a gene. The CDR3 DNA reads TGTGCCAGCAGTGTTTTAGCTAGCGGGGGGGCAAATACGCAGTATTTT. The encoded protein is CASSVLASGGANTQYF.

On this clone itself: A read error may account for a junction end that differs from germline. J is TRBJ2-5 and V is TRBV7-7, with 13 nucleotides matching TRBD2. CDR1 and CDR2 (germline): SSHAT, FNYEAQ (reference sequence). This CDR3 has 17 amino acids. Written as DNA, the CDR3 is TGTGCTAGCAGCCAGATACTAGCGGGAGGGCCTCAGGAGACCCAGTACTTC. Translated, it gives CASSQILAGGPQETQYF.

The count of this clone is one. This chain links TRBV4-2 with TRBJ1-2; D may be TRBD1 (5 bases). V lost 0 bases to trimming and J lost 8 bases, with 13 bases between them. The CDR3 spans 14 residues. The V gene's germline CDR1 is LGHNA and CDR2 YNFKEQ. This chain's CDR3 is CASSQDRVGGGYTF. The CDR3 DNA is TGTGCCAGCAGCCAAGACCGAGTTGGGGGAGGCTACACCTTC.